This T cell receptor (beta chain) was documented in a study of T cell repertoires in cytomegalovirus infection. Study context: Peptides in the study included HLA-C-restricted and HLA-B-restricted CMV epitopes. CMV infection plus the matching HLA type was flagged by public TCR beta signatures. General study results and limits: Clonotypes of TCR beta that were HLA-C-restricted and CMV-specific dominated the ex vivo response. Using cumulative public TCR beta family frequency, the authors identified those who carried CMV together with the relevant HLA.

Each CDR3 protein is one row after TCRdb ran MiXCR on the reads. This table holds hundreds of thousands of distinct CDR3 sequences, approximately 31% found once. Comment on this clonotype: Its target is unknown.

This CDR3 contains 14 residues. V lost 4 bases and J lost 10, with 17 bases in between. Germline-derived CDR1 and CDR2 are LNHNV and YYDKDF (reference sequence). The sequence came from a human donor in good health (CMV status not recorded). Some clones in this sample may be carry-over from other donors' samples. Specimen: cultured CD8+ T cells from PBMCs, collected from culture after CMV antigen stimulation. The rearrangement joins TRBV15 to TRBJ1-5, with unresolved D. CDR3 protein: CATSTRGASQPQHF. The CDR3 DNA is TGTGCCACCAGCACCCGAGGCGCCTCGCAACCCCAGCATTTT.